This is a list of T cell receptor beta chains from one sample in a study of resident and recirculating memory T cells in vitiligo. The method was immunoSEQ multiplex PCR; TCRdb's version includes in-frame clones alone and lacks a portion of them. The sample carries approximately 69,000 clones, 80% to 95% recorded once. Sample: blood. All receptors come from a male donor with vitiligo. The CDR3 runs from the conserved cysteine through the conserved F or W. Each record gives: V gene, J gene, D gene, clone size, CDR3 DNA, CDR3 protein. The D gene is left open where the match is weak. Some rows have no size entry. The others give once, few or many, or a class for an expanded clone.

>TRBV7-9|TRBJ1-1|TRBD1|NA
TGTGCCAGCAGCTCGGGACAGGGAGTCACTGAAGCTTTCTTT
CASSSGQGVTEAFF
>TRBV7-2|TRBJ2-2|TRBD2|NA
TGTGCCAGCAGCTCTAGCGGGGGGGTAAACACCGGGGAGCTGTTTTTT
CASSSSGGVNTGELFF
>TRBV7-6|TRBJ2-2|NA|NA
TGTGCCAGCAGCTTATATCAGCGGACCGGGGAGCTGTTTTTT
CASSLYQRTGELFF
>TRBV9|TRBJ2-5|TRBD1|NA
TGTGCCAGCAGCCCCAGACAGGGAGAGAACCAAGAGACCCAGTACTTC
CASSPRQGENQETQYF
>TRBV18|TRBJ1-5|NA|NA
TGTGCCAGCGGATCGGAGTGGAGCAATCAGCCCCAGCATTTT
CASGSEWSNQPQHF
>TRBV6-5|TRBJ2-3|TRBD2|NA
TGTGCCAGCAGTTACTCGAACGGGGGGGCCGCAGATACGCAGTATTTT
CASSYSNGGAADTQYF
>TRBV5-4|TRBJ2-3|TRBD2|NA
TGTGCCAGCAGCTTGGCAGCGGGGGGGATCACAGATACGCAGTATTTT
CASSLAAGGITDTQYF
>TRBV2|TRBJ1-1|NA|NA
TGTGCCAGCAGTGCTAACAGCATGAACACTGAAGCTTTCTTT
CASSANSMNTEAFF
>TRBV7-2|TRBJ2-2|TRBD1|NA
TGTGCCAGCAGCTTAGTCCCGACAGGGACCGGGGAGCTGTTTTTT
CASSLVPTGTGELFF
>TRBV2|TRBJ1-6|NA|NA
TGTGCCAGCAGTGACACCGGTTCCTATAATTCACCCCTCCACTTT
CASSDTGSYNSPLHF
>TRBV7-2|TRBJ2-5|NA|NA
TGTGCCAGCAGCTTAACTCAGGGGAAAGAGACCCAGTACTTC
CASSLTQGKETQYF
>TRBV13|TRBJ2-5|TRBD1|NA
TGTGCCAGCAGCTTTGGACAGGGCTTAGAGACCCAGTACTTC
CASSFGQGLETQYF
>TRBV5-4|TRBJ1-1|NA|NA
TGTGCCAGCAGCTTGGCCGGCGGTCCGAACACTGAAGCTTTCTTT
CASSLAGGPNTEAFF
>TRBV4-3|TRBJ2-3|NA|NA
TGCGCCAGCAGCCAAGTGCCGGGTCCGGCAGATACGCAGTATTTT
CASSQVPGPADTQYF
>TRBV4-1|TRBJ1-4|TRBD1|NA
TGCGCCAGCAGCCAAGAGGACAGGGCTACTGAAAAACTGTTTTTT
CASSQEDRATEKLFF
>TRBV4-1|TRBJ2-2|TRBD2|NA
TGCGCCAGCAGCCAAGGGGGGGGTATCACCGGGGAGCTGTTTTTT
CASSQGGGITGELFF
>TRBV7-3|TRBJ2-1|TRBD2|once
TGTGCCAGCAGCTTAAGCAGCGGGGCCCTCAATGAGCAGTTCTTC
CASSLSSGALNEQFF
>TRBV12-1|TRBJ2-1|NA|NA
TGTGCCAGCAGCTTTGACGGTGAGGGCTTCTACAATGAGCAGTTCTTC
CASSFDGEGFYNEQFF
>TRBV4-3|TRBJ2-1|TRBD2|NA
TGCGCCAGCAGCCGTTCCGGGACTAGCGCGGGGGAGCAGTTCTTC
CASSRSGTSAGEQFF
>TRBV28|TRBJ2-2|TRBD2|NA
TGTGCCAGCATGCAAGCGGGGATCACGAACACCGGGGAGCTGTTTTTT
CASMQAGITNTGELFF
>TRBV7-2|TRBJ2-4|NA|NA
TGTGCCAGCAGCTTAGGAACAGGGAGTGGGCAAAACATTCAGTACTTC
CASSLGTGSGQNIQYF
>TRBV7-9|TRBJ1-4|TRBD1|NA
TGTGCCAGCAGCCCTGACAGGGGGCCTGAAAAACTGTTTTTT
CASSPDRGPEKLFF
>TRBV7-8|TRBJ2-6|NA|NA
TGTGCCAGCAGCAAGACGGGGTTTCCACAAAGTCGGGCCAACGTCCTGACTTTC
CASSKTGFPQSRANVLTF
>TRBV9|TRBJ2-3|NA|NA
TGTGCCAGCAGCGTAGGCATACTATATGATACGCAGTATTTT
CASSVGILYDTQYF
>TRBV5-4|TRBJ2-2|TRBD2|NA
TGTGCCAGCAGAGCCGGGACACCCGGGACTAGCGGGGGGGCCGGGGAGCTGTTTTTT
CASRAGTPGTSGGAGELFF
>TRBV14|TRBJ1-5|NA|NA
TGTGCCAGCATCCTAAACGGTAGCAATCAGCCCCAGCATTTT
CASILNGSNQPQHF
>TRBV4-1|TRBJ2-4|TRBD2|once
TGCGCCAGCAGCCAACAGACTAGCGGGGGGGCCGTAGGAAACATTCAGTACTTC
CASSQQTSGGAVGNIQYF
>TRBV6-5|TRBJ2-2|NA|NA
TGTGCCAGCAGTCCACCGGGACACAACACCGGGGAGCTGTTTTTT
CASSPPGHNTGELFF
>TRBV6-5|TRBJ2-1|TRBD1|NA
TGTGCCAGCAGTTACGGGGTGGACAGGGAGTACAATGAGCAGTTCTTC
CASSYGVDREYNEQFF
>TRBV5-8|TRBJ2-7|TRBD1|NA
TGTGCCAGCTTAGGACAGGCGACCTACGAGCAGTACTTC
CASLGQATYEQYF
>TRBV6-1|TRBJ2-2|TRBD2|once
TGTGCCAGCACCAGGTCTAGCGGGGGGGCCGGGGAGCTGTTTTTT
CASTRSSGGAGELFF
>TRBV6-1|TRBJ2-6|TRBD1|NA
TGTGCCAGCAGTGTAGGACAGGGGGCCTCTGGGGCCAACGTCCTGACTTTC
CASSVGQGASGANVLTF
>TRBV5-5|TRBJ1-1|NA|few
TGTGCCAGCAGCTTATTTCAAGGGGACACTGAAGCTTTCTTT
CASSLFQGDTEAFF
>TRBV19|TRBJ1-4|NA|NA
TGTGCCAGTAGCCCACAGACAACGGGAAGGGAAAAACTGTTTTTT
CASSPQTTGREKLFF
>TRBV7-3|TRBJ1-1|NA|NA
TGTGCCAGCAGCCCCAGCGGCACGAACACTGAAGCTTTCTTT
CASSPSGTNTEAFF
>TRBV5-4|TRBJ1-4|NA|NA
TGTGCCAGCAGCTTGGGCGGACAGATGAACGAAAAACTGTTTTTT
CASSLGGQMNEKLFF
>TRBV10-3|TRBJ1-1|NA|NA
TGTGCCATCAGCGCGAATTCGAACACTGAAGCTTTCTTT
CAISANSNTEAFF
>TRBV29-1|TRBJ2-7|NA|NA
TGCAGCGTTGAGGCCCGGGACTCCTACGAGCAGTACTTC
CSVEARDSYEQYF
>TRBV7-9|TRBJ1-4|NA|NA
TGTGCCAGCAGCTTAGAACAGGGTGAAAAACTGTTTTTT
CASSLEQGEKLFF
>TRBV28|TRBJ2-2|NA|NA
TGTGCCAGCAGTTTATCCGATTTACAGGGTAAAGCCGGGGAGCTGTTTTTT
CASSLSDLQGKAGELFF
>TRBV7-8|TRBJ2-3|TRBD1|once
TGTGCCAGCAGCTTAATACGACAGGGGGCAGATACGCAGTATTTT
CASSLIRQGADTQYF
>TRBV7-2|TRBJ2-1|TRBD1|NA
TGTGCCAGCAGCTTCCAGGGGGCAAGGTACAATGAGCAGTTCTTC
CASSFQGARYNEQFF
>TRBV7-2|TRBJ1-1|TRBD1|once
TGTGCCAGCAGCTTACAGGGGACAGGGGGCTTGGGGAACACTGAAGCTTTCTTT
CASSLQGTGGLGNTEAFF
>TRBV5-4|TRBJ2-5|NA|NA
TGTGCCAGCAGCTTCCGTGGTAGGGGCATCGAGACCCAGTACTTC
CASSFRGRGIETQYF
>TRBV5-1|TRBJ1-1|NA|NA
TGCGCCAGCAGCCCGACAGAGAACACTGAAGCTTTCTTT
CASSPTENTEAFF
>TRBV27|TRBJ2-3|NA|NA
TGTGCCAGCAGTTTATCTCTGATTGCGGGACGGTTAACAGATACGCAGTATTTT
CASSLSLIAGRLTDTQYF
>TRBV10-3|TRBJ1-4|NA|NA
TGTGCCATCAGTGAGTCGCCGGGAACTAATGAAAAACTGTTTTTT
CAISESPGTNEKLFF
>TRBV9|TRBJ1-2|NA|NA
TGTGCCAGCAGCGTACCGACGGGTTCTGATGGCTACACCTTC
CASSVPTGSDGYTF
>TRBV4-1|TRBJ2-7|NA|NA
TGCGCCAGCAGCCCCCTAGACCTGGTTGGGTCCTACGAGCAGTACTTC
CASSPLDLVGSYEQYF
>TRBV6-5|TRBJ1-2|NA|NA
TGTGCCAGCAGTTACTCGAGTGTGGGCGCCTTCAACGGCTACACCTTC
CASSYSSVGAFNGYTF